The clone carrying this TCR beta chain appeared a few times. Antigen unknown. The genes and germline here are from mouse. The read ends 1 residue before the CDR3 terminus; that terminus is restored from the germline J gene. The CDR3 has 15 residues. The germline gives CDR1 KGHTA, CDR2 FQNQQP. Time point noted: mouse harvest day 14 after allogeneic transplant. Tail vein injection delivered 10^7 T-cell-depleted bone marrow cells and 10^6 splenic CD5+ T cells. B6 (H2b) cells into BALB/c (H2d) mice; tissues taken at day 7 or 14. The protocol was immunoSEQ multiplex PCR, while the TCRdb copy is restricted to in-frame clones and leaves out a portion. The sample includes approximately 5,500 clones, approximately 51% of them seen just once. The sample is drawn from a study of tissue T cells after allogeneic stem cell transplantation. Study outcomes and limitations: Within patients, tissue anatomy strongly shaped TCR repertoire composition. Shared clones across patients were few; motif clustering revealed tissue-specific shared signatures. Which tissue TCRs were alloreactive or antigen-specific was not determined. Some clones might be persisting host cells.

J is TRBJ1-4 and V is TRBV23; the D call of TRBD1 is as the table states it, not checked on the DNA. The receptor's source is a female BALB/c mouse given C57BL/6 T cells with graft-versus-host disease after an allogeneic hematopoietic cell transplant. Sequenced: gut tissue. This CDR3 is CSSSQYKGSNERLFF. The sequenced CDR3 bases are TGCTCCAGCAGTCAATATAAGGGGTCCAACGAAAGATTATTT.